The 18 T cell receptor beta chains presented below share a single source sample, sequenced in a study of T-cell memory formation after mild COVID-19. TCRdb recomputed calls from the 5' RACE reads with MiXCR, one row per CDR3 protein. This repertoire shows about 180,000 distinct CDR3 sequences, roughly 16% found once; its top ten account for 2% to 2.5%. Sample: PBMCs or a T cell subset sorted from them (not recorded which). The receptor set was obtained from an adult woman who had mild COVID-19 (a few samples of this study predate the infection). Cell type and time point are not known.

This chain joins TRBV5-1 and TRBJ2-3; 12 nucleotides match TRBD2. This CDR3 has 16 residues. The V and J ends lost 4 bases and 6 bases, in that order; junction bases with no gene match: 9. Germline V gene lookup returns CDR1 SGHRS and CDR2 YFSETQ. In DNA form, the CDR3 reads TGCGCCAGCAGCCCCCGGACTAGCGGGGCTCTCGATACGCAGTATTTT. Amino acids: CASSPRTSGALDTQYF.

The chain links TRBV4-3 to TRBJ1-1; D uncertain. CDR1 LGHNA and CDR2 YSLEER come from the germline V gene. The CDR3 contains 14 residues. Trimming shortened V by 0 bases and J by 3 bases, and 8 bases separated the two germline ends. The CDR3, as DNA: TGCGCCAGCAGCCAAGATCGGGGAGACACTGAAGCTTTCTTT. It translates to CASSQDRGDTEAFF.

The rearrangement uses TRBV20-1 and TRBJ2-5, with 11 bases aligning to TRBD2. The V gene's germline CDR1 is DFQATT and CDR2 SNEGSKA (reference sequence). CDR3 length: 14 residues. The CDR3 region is CSGRSGGAQETQYF. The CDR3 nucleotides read TGCAGCGGACGTAGCGGGGGGGCGCAAGAGACCCAGTACTTC.

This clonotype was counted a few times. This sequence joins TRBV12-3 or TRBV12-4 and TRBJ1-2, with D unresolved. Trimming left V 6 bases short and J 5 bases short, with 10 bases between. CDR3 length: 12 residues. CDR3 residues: CASSPDWYGYTF. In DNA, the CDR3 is TGTGCCAGCAGCCCCGATTGGTATGGCTACACCTTC.

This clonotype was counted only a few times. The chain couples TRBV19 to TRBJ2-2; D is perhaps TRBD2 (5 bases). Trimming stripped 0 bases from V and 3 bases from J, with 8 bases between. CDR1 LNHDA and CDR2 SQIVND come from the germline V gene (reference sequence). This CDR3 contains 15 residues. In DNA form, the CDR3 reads TGTGCCAGTAGTATAGAAAGCGGCTACACCGGGGAGCTGTTTTTT. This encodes CASSIESGYTGELFF.

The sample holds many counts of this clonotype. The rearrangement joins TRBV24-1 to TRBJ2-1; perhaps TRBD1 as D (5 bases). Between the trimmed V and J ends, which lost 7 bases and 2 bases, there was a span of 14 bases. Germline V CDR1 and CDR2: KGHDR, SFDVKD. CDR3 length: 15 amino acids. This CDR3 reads CATRHRSLAYNEQFF. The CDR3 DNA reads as TGTGCCACCAGACACAGGTCCCTAGCCTACAATGAGCAGTTCTTC.

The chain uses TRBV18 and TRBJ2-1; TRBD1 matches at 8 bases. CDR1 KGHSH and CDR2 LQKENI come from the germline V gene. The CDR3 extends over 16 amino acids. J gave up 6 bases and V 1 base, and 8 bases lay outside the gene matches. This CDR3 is CASSPQQGGSLNEQFF. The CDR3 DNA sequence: TGTGCCAGCTCACCACAACAGGGGGGCTCTCTCAATGAGCAGTTCTTC.

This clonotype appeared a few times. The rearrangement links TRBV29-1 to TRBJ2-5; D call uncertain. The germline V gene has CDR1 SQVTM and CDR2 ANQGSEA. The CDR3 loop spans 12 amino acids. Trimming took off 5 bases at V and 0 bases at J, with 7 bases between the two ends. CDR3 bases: TGCAGCGTTAGTCTGAACCAAGAGACCCAGTACTTC. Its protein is CSVSLNQETQYF.

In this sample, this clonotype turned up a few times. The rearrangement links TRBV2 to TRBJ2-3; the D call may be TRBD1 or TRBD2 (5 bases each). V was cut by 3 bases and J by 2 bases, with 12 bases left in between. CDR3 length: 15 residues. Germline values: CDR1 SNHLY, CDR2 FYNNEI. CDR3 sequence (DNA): TGTGCCAGCAGTGAGTTGGGGGACCCCACAGATACGCAGTATTTT. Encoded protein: CASSELGDPTDTQYF.

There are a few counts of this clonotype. CDR3 in DNA: TGCAGTGCTAGAGTTCGACAAGGGGGCCTTGGCTACACCTTC. This sequence encodes CSARVRQGGLGYTF. The V gene is TRBV20-1, the J gene TRBJ1-2; 7 bases fit TRBD1. Germline values: CDR1 DFQATT, CDR2 SNEGSKA (reference sequence). The CDR3 loop spans 14 amino acids. The J segment lost 7 bases and the V segment lost 1 base, leaving 9 bases of the junction unmatched.

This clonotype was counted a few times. CDR3 in amino acids: CATFPTGGSSNEQFF. CDR3 coding DNA: TGTGCCACCTTCCCGACAGGGGGCTCTTCCAATGAGCAGTTCTTC. The chain employs TRBV19 and TRBJ2-1; 10 nucleotides line up with TRBD1. The CDR3 spans 15 residues. Trimming at V came to 10 bases and at J to 6 bases, leaving 12 bases not matched to a gene. The germline V gene encodes CDR1 LNHDA and CDR2 SQIVND (reference sequence).

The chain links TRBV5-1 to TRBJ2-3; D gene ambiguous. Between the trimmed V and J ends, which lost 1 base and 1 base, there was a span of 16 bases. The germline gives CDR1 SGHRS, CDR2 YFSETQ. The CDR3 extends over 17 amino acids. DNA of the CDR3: TGCGCCAGCAGCTTGTTCCAGGTGGGGTGGGGCACAGATACGCAGTATTTT. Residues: CASSLFQVGWGTDTQYF.

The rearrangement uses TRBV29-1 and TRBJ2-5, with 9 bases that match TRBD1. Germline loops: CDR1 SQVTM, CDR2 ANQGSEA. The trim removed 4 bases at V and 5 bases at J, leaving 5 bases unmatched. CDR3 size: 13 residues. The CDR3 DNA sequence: TGCAGCGTTGGGTACAGGGGGCTGGAGACCCAGTACTTC. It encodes CSVGYRGLETQYF. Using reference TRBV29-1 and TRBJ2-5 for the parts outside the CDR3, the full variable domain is SAVISQKPSRDICQRGTSLTIQCQVDSQVTMMFWYRQQPGQSLTLIATANQGSEATYESGFVIDKFPISRPNLTFSTLTVSNMSPEDSSIYLCSVGYRGLETQYFGPGTRLLVL.

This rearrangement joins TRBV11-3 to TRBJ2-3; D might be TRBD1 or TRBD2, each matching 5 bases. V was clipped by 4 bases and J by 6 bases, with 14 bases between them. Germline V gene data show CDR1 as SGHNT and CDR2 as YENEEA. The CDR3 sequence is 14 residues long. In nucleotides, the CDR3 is TGTGCCAGCAGCTACGGGGACCGGAGGGATACGCAGTATTTT. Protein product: CASSYGDRRDTQYF.

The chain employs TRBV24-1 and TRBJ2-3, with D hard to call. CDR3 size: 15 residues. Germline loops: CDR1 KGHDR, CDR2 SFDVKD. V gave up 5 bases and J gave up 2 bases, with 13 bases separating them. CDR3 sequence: CATSAQLSTTDTQYF. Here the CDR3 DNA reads TGTGCCACCAGTGCGCAGCTCTCGACCACAGATACGCAGTATTTT.

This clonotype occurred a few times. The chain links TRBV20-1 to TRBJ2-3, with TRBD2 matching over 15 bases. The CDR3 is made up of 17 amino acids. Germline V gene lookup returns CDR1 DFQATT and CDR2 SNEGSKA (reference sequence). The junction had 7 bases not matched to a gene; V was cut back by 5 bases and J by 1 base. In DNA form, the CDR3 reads TGCAGTGCTCCCGGACTAGCGGGGGGGCCTGGCACAGATACGCAGTATTTT. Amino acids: CSAPGLAGGPGTDTQYF.

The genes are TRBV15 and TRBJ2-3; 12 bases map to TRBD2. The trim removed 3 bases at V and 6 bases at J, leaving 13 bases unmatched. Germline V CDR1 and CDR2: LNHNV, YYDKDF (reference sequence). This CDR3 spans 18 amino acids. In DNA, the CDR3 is TGTGCCACCAGCAGGGAGATTCTAGCGGGGGGGCCTAGGGATACGCAGTATTTT. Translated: CATSREILAGGPRDTQYF.

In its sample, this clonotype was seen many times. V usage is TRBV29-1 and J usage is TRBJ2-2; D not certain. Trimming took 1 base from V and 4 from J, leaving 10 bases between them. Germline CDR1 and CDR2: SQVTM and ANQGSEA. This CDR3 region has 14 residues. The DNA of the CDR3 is TGCAGCGTTGAAGTTCCCCTCCGCACCGGGGAGCTGTTTTTT. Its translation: CSVEVPLRTGELFF.